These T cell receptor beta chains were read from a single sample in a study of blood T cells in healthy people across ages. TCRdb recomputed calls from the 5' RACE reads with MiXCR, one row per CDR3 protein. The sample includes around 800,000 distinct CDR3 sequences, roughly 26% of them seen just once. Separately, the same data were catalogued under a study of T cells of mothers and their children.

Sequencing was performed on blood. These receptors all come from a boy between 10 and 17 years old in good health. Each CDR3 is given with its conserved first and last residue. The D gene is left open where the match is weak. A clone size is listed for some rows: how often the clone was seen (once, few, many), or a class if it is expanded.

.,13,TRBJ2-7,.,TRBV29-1,TGCAGCGTTGCACGGACCCAATCCTACGAGCAGTACTTC,CSVARTQSYEQYF
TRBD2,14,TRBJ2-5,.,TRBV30,TGTGCCTGGGGCCACGGGGGGGCCCGAGAGACCCAGTACTTC,CAWGHGGARETQYF
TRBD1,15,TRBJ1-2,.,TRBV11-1,TGTGCCAGCAGCTTAAGGGGGACAGGGCTAGATGGCTACACCTTC,CASSLRGTGLDGYTF
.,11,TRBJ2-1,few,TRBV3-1,TGTGCCACCCAGGGAGGGGGTGAGCAGTTCTTC,CATQGGGEQFF
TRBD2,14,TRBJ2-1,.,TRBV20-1,TGCAGTGCTAGGGGGACTAGCGGGGCAGGGGAGCAGTTCTTC,CSARGTSGAGEQFF
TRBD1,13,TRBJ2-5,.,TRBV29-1,TGCAGCGCCCTCACAGGGGGGCAAGAGACCCAGTACTTC,CSALTGGQETQYF
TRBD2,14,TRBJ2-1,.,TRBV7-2,TGTGCCTCCAGAGGGGCGGGGGTCTACAATGAGCAGTTCTTC,CASRGAGVYNEQFF
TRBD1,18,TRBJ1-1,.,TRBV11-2,TGTGCCAGCAGCTCCCAGGCTGGACAGGGCATGCCGAACACTCAAGCTTTCTTT,CASSSQAGQGMPNTQAFF
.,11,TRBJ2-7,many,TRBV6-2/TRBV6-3,TGTGCCTCCGGGCGGGGCTACGAGCAGTACTTC,CASGRGYEQYF
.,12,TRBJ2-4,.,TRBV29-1,TGCAGCGGCAGGACGTTCATGGACATTCAGTACTTC,CSGRTFMDIQYF
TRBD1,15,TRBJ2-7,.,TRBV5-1,TGCGCCAGCAGCTTGGGGTGGACAGGGGCTGACGAGCAGTACTTC,CASSLGWTGADEQYF
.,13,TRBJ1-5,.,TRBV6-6,TGTGCCAGCAGCCAGGAGATCAATCAGCCCCAGCATTTT,CASSQEINQPQHF
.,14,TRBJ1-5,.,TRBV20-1,TGCAGTGCTAGAGATAAGTTCGCTTTTGGGCCCCAGCATTTT,CSARDKFAFGPQHF
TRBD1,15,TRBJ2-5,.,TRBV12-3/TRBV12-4,TGTGCCAGCAGTTTGGTGGGCAGGGGGCGTGAGACCCAGTACTTC,CASSLVGRGRETQYF
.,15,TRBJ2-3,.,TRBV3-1,TGTGCCAGCAGCCGGACTTCGGCTAGCACAGATACGCAGTATTTT,CASSRTSASTDTQYF
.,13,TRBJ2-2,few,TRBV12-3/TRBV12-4,TGTGCCAGCGGATTGCCCCACGCCGGGGAGCTGTTTTTT,CASGLPHAGELFF
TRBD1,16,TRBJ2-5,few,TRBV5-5,TGTGCCAGCAGAACACAGGGGCTGGGGTACCAAGAGACCCAGTACTTC,CASRTQGLGYQETQYF
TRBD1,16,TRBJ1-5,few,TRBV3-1,TGTGCCAGCAGCCAAGAATCAGGGGGTAGCAATCAGCCCCAGCATTTT,CASSQESGGSNQPQHF
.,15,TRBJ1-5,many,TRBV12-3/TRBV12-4,TGTGCCAGCAGTTTCTCCAGATCCGGCAATCAGCCCCAGCATTTT,CASSFSRSGNQPQHF
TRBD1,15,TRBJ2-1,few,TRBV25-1,TGTGCCAGCATAACCGGACAGGGGAGAGGGAATGAGCAGTTCTTC,CASITGQGRGNEQFF
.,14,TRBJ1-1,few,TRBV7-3,TGTGCCAGCAGCCCCTCCGGGGCGACCACTGAAGCTTTCTTT,CASSPSGATTEAFF
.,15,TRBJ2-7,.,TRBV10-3,TGTGCCATCAGTGAGGCACAGGGGAGGGGTTACGAGCAGTACTTC,CAISEAQGRGYEQYF
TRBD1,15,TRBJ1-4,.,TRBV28,TGTGCCAGCACCGATCGGGACAGCTTTAATGAAAAACTGTTTTTT,CASTDRDSFNEKLFF
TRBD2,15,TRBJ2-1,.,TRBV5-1,TGCGCCAGCAGCCCAGCGGGGGGGCTGGGCAATGAGCAGTTCTTC,CASSPAGGLGNEQFF
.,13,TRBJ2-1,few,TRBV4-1,TGCGCCAGCAGCCAGCTAGGACTGAATGAGCAGTTCTTC,CASSQLGLNEQFF
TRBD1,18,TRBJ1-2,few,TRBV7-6,TGTGCCAGCAGCTTAGCGACCCCGACAGGGGGCGGCGACTATGGCTACACCTTC,CASSLATPTGGGDYGYTF
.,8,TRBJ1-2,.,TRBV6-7,TGTGCCAGCAATGGCTACACCTTC,CASNGYTF
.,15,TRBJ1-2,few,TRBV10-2,TGCGCCAGCAGTGAGCCCCACAGGGACCGCTATGGCTACACCTTC,CASSEPHRDRYGYTF
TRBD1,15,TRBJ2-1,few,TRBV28,TGTGCCAGCAGTTCTCTCAGGACAGGGAACAATGAGCAGTTCTTC,CASSSLRTGNNEQFF
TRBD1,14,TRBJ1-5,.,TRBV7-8,TGTGCCAGCAGCGGTTCGGGACAGGGCGAGCCCCAGCATTTT,CASSGSGQGEPQHF
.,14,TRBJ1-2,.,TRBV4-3,TGCGCCAGCAGCCCCGAGCAAGGCGTGGGGGGCTACACCTTC,CASSPEQGVGGYTF
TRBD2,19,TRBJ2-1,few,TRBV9,TGTGCCAGCAGCCCCAGAGGGACTAGCGGGGGGGACCGTTACAATGAGCAGTTCTTC,CASSPRGTSGGDRYNEQFF
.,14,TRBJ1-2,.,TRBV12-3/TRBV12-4,TGTGCCAGCAACACGGCCCCTGCTAACTATGGCTACACCTTC,CASNTAPANYGYTF
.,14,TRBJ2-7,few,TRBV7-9,TGTGCCAGCAGCTTAGGCAGGGACCCCTACGAGCAGTACTTC,CASSLGRDPYEQYF
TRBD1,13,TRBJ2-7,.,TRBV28,TGTGCCAGCAGTTTTACAGGGGTCTACGAGCAGTACTTC,CASSFTGVYEQYF
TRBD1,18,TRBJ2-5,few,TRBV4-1,TGCGCCAGCAGCCAAGTTTTCGACCTGACAGGGAAACAAGAGACCCAGTACTTC,CASSQVFDLTGKQETQYF
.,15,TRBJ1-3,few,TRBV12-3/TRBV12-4,TGTGCCAGCAGTCGAAGACAAGACTCTGGAAACACCATATATTTT,CASSRRQDSGNTIYF
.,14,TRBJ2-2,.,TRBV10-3,TGTGCCATCAGTGAGTCAACGAACACCGGGGAGCTGTTTTTT,CAISESTNTGELFF
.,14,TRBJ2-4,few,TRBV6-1,TGTGCCAGCAGCGGCCAGAACGCCAAAAACATTCAGTACTTC,CASSGQNAKNIQYF
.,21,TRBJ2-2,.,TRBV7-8,TGTGCCAGCAGCTTAAACGTCGTAGAGTGGAGGCCGCCTGAAAACACCGGGGAGCTGTTTTTT,CASSLNVVEWRPPENTGELFF
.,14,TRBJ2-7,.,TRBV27,TGTGCCAGCAAAATGAGGGAAAGGGGCTACGAGCAGTACTTC,CASKMRERGYEQYF
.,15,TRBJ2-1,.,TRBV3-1,TGTGCCAGCAGCCAAGGCCTAGGCTCCTACAATGAGCAGTTCTTC,CASSQGLGSYNEQFF
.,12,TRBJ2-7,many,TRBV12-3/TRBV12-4,TGTGCCAGCAGTCGCCCTCCCTACGAGCAGTACTTC,CASSRPPYEQYF
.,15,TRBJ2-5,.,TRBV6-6,TGTGCCAGCCTTTCTCGTTTGTTGGGGCAAGAGACCCAGTACTTC,CASLSRLLGQETQYF
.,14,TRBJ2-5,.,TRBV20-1,TGCAGTGCTAGTCCTTTGCACCCCCAAGAGACCCAGTACTTC,CSASPLHPQETQYF
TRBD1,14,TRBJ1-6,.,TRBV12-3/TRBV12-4,TGTGCCAGCAGTTTTAAGGGACAGGATTCACCCCTCCACTTT,CASSFKGQDSPLHF
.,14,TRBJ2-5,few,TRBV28,TGTGCCAGCAGTTTGGGATCCCCAGGTGGGACCCAGTACTTC,CASSLGSPGGTQYF
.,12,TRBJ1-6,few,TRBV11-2,TGTGCCAGCGGGAGTCCGAGGTCACCCCTCCACTTT,CASGSPRSPLHF
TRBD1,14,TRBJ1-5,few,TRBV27,TGTGCCAGCAGCAGACAGGGGTCGGGTCAGCCCCAGCATTTT,CASSRQGSGQPQHF
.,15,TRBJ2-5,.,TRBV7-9,TGTGCCAGCAGCGGAGGGGCCCCGGGGACAGAGACCCAGTACTTC,CASSGGAPGTETQYF
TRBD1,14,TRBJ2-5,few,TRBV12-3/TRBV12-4,TGTGCCAGCAGAATAGGGACAGCCCAAGAGACCCAGTACTTC,CASRIGTAQETQYF
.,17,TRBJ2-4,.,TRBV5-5,TGTGCCAGCAGCTTGGTTGTTCGGCAGAGTGGGGGAAACATTCAGTACTTC,CASSLVVRQSGGNIQYF
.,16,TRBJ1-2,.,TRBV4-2,TGTGCCAGCAGCCAAGGGGGCAGAGGGCAGGGGCCTGGCTACACCTTC,CASSQGGRGQGPGYTF
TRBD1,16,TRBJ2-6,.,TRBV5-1,TGCGCCAGCATGAACAGGGGCCGGTCTGGGGCCAACGTCCTGACTTTC,CASMNRGRSGANVLTF
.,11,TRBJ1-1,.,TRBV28,TGTGCCACCCTCTTGGGGGCTGAAGCTTTCTTT,CATLLGAEAFF
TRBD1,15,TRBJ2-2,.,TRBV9,TGTGCCAGCAGCGTCTCACAGGGGGCTGGCGGGGAGCTGTTTTTT,CASSVSQGAGGELFF